Below are 28 T cell receptor beta chains sequenced from a single sample in a study of T cell clonality in common variable immunodeficiency. TCRdb's copy holds only in-frame clones and misses some; the assay was immunoSEQ multiplex PCR. This sample carries tens of thousands of clones, none of them present only once. Source material: peripheral blood mononuclear cells. The receptors were gathered from a person between 18 and 75 years old in good health.

This clone was counted many times. The CDR3 extends 3 residues past the end of the read, so its final part is completed from the germline J gene. The V and J genes are TRBV5-5 and TRBJ2-5; D perhaps matches TRBD1 (6 bases). Germline loops: CDR1 SGHKS, CDR2 YYEKEE (reference sequence). This CDR3 is 14 amino acids long. The V end lost 4 bases, the J end lost 1 base, and 11 bases lay between the germline ends. The CDR3 here is CASSIGTPQETQYF. The CDR3 bases that were read are TGTGCCAGCAGCATCGGGACACCCCAAGAGACC.

The sample holds many counts of this clone. The read is 3 residues too short to cover the CDR3 end, so that end is filled in from the germline J gene. The rearrangement joins TRBV5-6 to TRBJ2-1; a possible D gene is TRBD2 (6 bases). The V end was cut by 4 bases, the J end by 3 bases, with 11 bases between. There are 14 residues in the CDR3. Germline V gene sequence: CDR1 SGHDT, CDR2 YYEEEE. The DNA read from the CDR3 is TGTGCCAGCAGCCAGGGACTTGTCTACAATGAG. The encoded protein is CASSQGLVYNE. The full CDR3 sequence reads CASSQGLVYNEQFF.

This clone was detected many times. The CDR3 end falls 3 residues outside the read, so it is completed with the germline J gene. This sequence joins TRBV5-1 and TRBJ2-2; a possible D gene is TRBD1 (6 bases). The ends were cut back, 4 bases at V and 2 bases at J, with 15 bases in the middle. This CDR3 has 16 amino acids. The germline V gene has CDR1 SGHRS and CDR2 YFSETQ. CDR3 bases read: TGCGCCAGCAGCCCCGGGACAACCTTTAACACCGGGGAG. It specifies CASSPGTTFNTGE. The complete CDR3 sequence is CASSPGTTFNTGELFF.

This clone was recorded at least ten times. The read is 3 residues too short to cover the CDR3 end, so that end is filled in from the germline J gene. The chain combines TRBV5-4 with TRBJ2-2, with TRBD2 matching over 7 bases. The CDR3 is 15 residues long. CDR1 is SGHNT, CDR2 YYREEE, per germline (reference sequence). Germline trimming cut 7 bases from V and 0 bases from J; bases unmatched to any gene: 6. CDR3 DNA, as far as it was read: TGTGCCAGCGGGGGGGAAGTTTCGAACACCGGGGAG. It codes for CASGGEVSNTGE. The CDR3, in full, reads CASGGEVSNTGELFF.

This clone was seen ten or more times. The CDR3 end lies 3 residues beyond the end of the read and is filled in from the germline J gene. V is TRBV7-2 and J is TRBJ2-1, with TRBD2 matching over 8 bases. Germline V lookup: CDR1 SGHTA, CDR2 FQGNSA. The junction had 8 bases not matched to a gene; V was cut back by 0 bases and J by 4 bases. The CDR3 has 17 residues. The CDR3 loop reads CASSLAAGRGRYNEQFF. The DNA read from the CDR3 is TGTGCCAGCAGCTTAGCCGCCGGGAGGGGGAGGTACAATGAG.

The table lists this clone with a few counts. The read is 3 residues too short to cover the CDR3 end, so that end is filled in from the germline J gene. The chain carries TRBV10-2 and TRBJ1-1, with unresolved D. The CDR3 spans 12 residues. Trimming pared 5 bases from V and 0 bases from J, leaving 4 bases between. CDR1 and CDR2 from the germline V gene are WSHSY and SAAADI. The CDR3 loop reads CASSYMNTEAFF. The CDR3 DNA, read in part, is TGCGCCAGCAGTTACATGAACACTGAA.

This clone was observed at least ten times. Read sequence stops 3 residues before the CDR3 end, and the germline J gene provides the missing end. The V call is TRBV12-3 or TRBV12-4, the J call TRBJ1-1; D unresolved. V dropped 0 bases and J dropped 6 bases, with 5 bases sitting between them. This CDR3 region has 12 residues. The CDR3 loop reads CASSLARAEAFF. CDR3 DNA, as far as it was read: TGTGCCAGCAGTTTAGCTAGGGCTGAA.

This clone was counted many times. The read terminates 3 residues ahead of where the CDR3 ends, so the germline J gene completes it. V usage is TRBV18 and J usage is TRBJ2-3; D gene unclear. CDR3 size: 13 residues. From germline, CDR1 is KGHSH and CDR2 LQKENI. V lost 2 bases and J 3 bases, leaving 6 bases between the germline ends. CDR3: CASSPSRTDTQYF. The covered CDR3 bases are TGTGCCAGCTCACCATCCAGGACAGATACG.

This clone was seen at least ten times. The CDR3 end is not reached by the read, which stops 3 residues before it; the germline J gene fills it in. The chain joins TRBV5-1 to TRBJ2-4; D is uncertain. Per the germline V gene, CDR1 is SGHRS and CDR2 is YFSETQ. The CDR3 runs to 13 residues. CDR3 in amino acids: CASSFNSIDSQYF. The CDR3 bases that were read are TGCGCCAGCAGCTTCAATAGTATTGATTCT.

This clone was detected ten times or more. The CDR3 is cut off 3 residues early in the read; its end comes from the germline J gene. The V gene is TRBV7-3, the J gene TRBJ2-1, with D tentatively TRBD1 (6 bases). With 3 bases removed from V and 7 bases from J, the gap between germline ends came to 16 bases. Germline CDR1 SGHTA, CDR2 FQGTGA. The CDR3 is 15 residues long. The CDR3 bases that were read are TGTGCCAGCAGCTTGGTGGGGGCCCCGGGGAATGAG. This encodes CASSLVGAPGNE. The entire CDR3 reads CASSLVGAPGNEQFF.

This clone has ten or more counts. The read ends 3 residues early relative to the CDR3; the germline J gene fills the gap. The rearrangement joins TRBV30 to TRBJ1-1; tentative D call: TRBD1 (6 bases). The CDR3 contains 16 residues. Between the trimmed V and J ends, which lost 4 bases and 4 bases, there was a span of 22 bases. CDR1 GTSNPN and CDR2 SVGIG come from the germline V gene (reference sequence). The DNA read from the CDR3 is TGTGCCTGGATATCACCTCGCTGGGGGCTGGTCACTGAA. Protein product: CAWISPRWGLVTE. In full, the CDR3 is CAWISPRWGLVTEAFF.

This clone came up many times. The CDR3 goes on 3 residues after the read ends, and that part is filled in from the germline J gene. V is TRBV20-1 and J is TRBJ1-5; 9 bases are shared with TRBD1. J lost 3 bases, V lost 6 bases, and 9 bases had no gene match. CDR1 and CDR2 from the germline V gene are DFQATT and SNEGSKA (reference sequence). The CDR3 is made up of 15 amino acids. CDR3 region: CSAPLRTGDNQPQHF. CDR3 bases read: TGCAGTGCCCCCCTCCGGACAGGGGACAATCAGCCC.

A note on this clone: The CDR3 is cut off 3 residues early in the read; its end comes from the germline J gene. This sequence joins TRBV5-1 and TRBJ2-7; 7 bases match TRBD1. J lost 2 bases, V lost 0 bases, and 8 bases had no gene match. The CDR3 consists of 16 residues. CDR1 SGHRS and CDR2 YFSETQ come from the germline V gene. CDR3 bases read: TGCGCCAGCAGCTTGGGGTCGGACAGGAGGACCTACGAG. As protein: CASSLGSDRRTYE. The CDR3 in its entirety is CASSLGSDRRTYEQYF. Full variable domain (missing parts from reference TRBV5-1 and TRBJ2-7): KAGVTQTPRYLIKTRGQQVTLSCSPISGHRSVSWYQQTPGQGLQFLFEYFSETQRNKGNFPGRFSGRQFSNSRSEMNVSTLELGDSALYLCASSLGSDRRTYEQYFGPGTRLTVT.

By proportion, this clone is medium-sized. The missing CDR3 end, 3 residues past where the read stops, is filled in from the germline J gene. The chain carries TRBV19 and TRBJ2-3; 10 bases align to TRBD2. The V gene end was trimmed by 9 bases and the J gene end by 4 bases; junction bases not matched to a gene: 10. Germline V CDR1 and CDR2: LNHDA, SQIVND (reference sequence). The CDR3 is made up of 15 amino acids. This chain's CDR3 is CASSRTSGMADTQYF. The covered CDR3 bases are TGTGCCAGCTCCCGGACTAGCGGAATGGCAGATACG.

This clone was seen many times. Read data end 3 residues before the CDR3 end; the end is taken from the germline J gene. The chain combines TRBV30 with TRBJ1-1, with 7 bases matching TRBD1. V shed 0 bases, J shed 4 bases, and the junction held 8 bases outside the gene matches. This CDR3 comprises 15 residues. Germline lookup yields CDR1 GTSNPN and CDR2 SVGIG (reference sequence). The CDR3 region is CAWSVNTGVPTEAFF. The CDR3 DNA, read in part, is TGTGCCTGGAGTGTAAATACAGGGGTGCCCACTGAA.

This clone was observed at least ten times. The read gets to within 3 residues of the CDR3 end, and the germline J gene fills in the rest. The rearrangement joins TRBV11-2 to TRBJ2-7, with 7 bases lining up with TRBD1. CDR1 is SGHAT and CDR2 is FQNNGV in the germline V gene. The CDR3 contains 12 residues. With V trimmed by 8 bases and J by 2 bases, 3 bases remained unmatched. CDR3 bases read: TGTGCCAGCTCGGGACAGACCTACGAG. Residues: CASSGQTYE. The complete CDR3 protein is CASSGQTYEQYF. Complete variable domain (other parts from reference TRBV11-2 and TRBJ2-7): EAGVAQSPRYKIIEKRQSVAFWCNPISGHATLYWYQQILGQGPKLLIQFQNNGVVDDSQLPKDRFSAERLKGVDSTLKIQPAKLEDSAVYLCASSGQTYEQYFGPGTRLTVT.

A remark on this clone: The read ends 3 residues shy of where the CDR3 ends; the end is completed using the germline J gene. The chain recombines TRBV20-1 with TRBJ1-2; 11 nucleotides line up with TRBD1. There are 14 residues in the CDR3. Losses at the gene ends were 4 bases for V and 5 bases for J; bases not matched to a gene: 6. CDR1 is DFQATT and CDR2 is SNEGSKA in the germline V gene (reference sequence). CDR3: CSATGTGGGYGYTF. The DNA read from the CDR3 is TGCAGTGCTACCGGGACAGGGGGAGGGTATGGC.

This clone was seen ten or more times. The sequence runs out 3 residues before the end of the CDR3; the remainder is reconstructed from the germline J gene. The genes are TRBV2 and TRBJ1-5; D not resolved. The CDR3 is 16 residues long. V lost 6 bases to trimming and J lost 0 bases, with 15 bases between them. From germline, CDR1 is SNHLY and CDR2 FYNNEI. Partial CDR3 DNA: TGTGCCAGCAGGAGGGCAGTTAATTATAGCAATCAGCCC. Translated, it gives CASRRAVNYSNQP. The whole CDR3 reads CASRRAVNYSNQPQHF.

This clone was counted ten times or more. The read terminates 3 residues before the CDR3 end, so the remaining end is supplied by the germline J gene. The gene calls are TRBV30 and TRBJ2-7, with 8 bases identical to TRBD1. The CDR3 has 14 residues. CDR1 and CDR2 from the germline V gene are GTSNPN and SVGIG (reference sequence). V lost 0 bases and J lost 2; bases outside the gene matches: 3. The sequenced part of the CDR3 DNA is TGTGCCTGGAGTGTAGTACAGGGGGCCTACGAG. Translated, it gives CAWSVVQGAYE. Given in full, the CDR3 is CAWSVVQGAYEQYF.

This clone was counted ten times or more. The sequenced fragment ends 3 residues before the CDR3 boundary, so the rest is inferred from the germline J gene. This rearrangement joins TRBV19 to TRBJ2-6; D call uncertain. The CDR3 is made up of 16 amino acids. Trimming stripped 2 bases from V and 0 bases from J, with 8 bases between. The germline V gene has CDR1 LNHDA and CDR2 SQIVND (reference sequence). The covered CDR3 bases are TGTGCCAGTAGTATATCAGATTTCTCTGGGGCCAACGTC. It translates to CASSISDFSGANV. The complete CDR3 reads CASSISDFSGANVLTF.

This clone has a count of ten or more. The read comes to an end 3 residues before the CDR3 does, leaving the germline J gene to fill in the end. The chain combines TRBV19 with TRBJ1-6; D not resolved. Trimming pared 9 bases from V and 0 bases from J, leaving 12 bases between. The CDR3 runs 15 residues. The germline CDR1 and CDR2 sequences are LNHDA and SQIVND (reference sequence). Incomplete CDR3 DNA: TGTGCCAGGTCTCCGGGGAGCTCCTATAATTCACCC. Translating gives CARSPGSSYNSP. In full, the CDR3 reads CARSPGSSYNSPLHF.

This clone was observed many times. CDR3 in amino acids: CSAPGQGTYNEQFF. Incomplete CDR3 DNA: TGCAGTGCTCCGGGACAGGGGACCTACAATGAG. The chain uses TRBV20-1 and TRBJ2-1; TRBD1 matches at 10 bases. The read halts 3 residues ahead of the CDR3 end, with the missing end drawn from the germline J gene. Trimming at V came to 5 bases and at J to 2 bases, leaving 3 bases not matched to a gene. The length of the CDR3 is 14 residues. The germline V gene encodes CDR1 DFQATT and CDR2 SNEGSKA (reference sequence).

This clone appeared many times. The read terminates 3 residues before the CDR3 end, so the remaining end is supplied by the germline J gene. The chain has TRBV5-6 and TRBJ2-5, with 8 bases aligning to TRBD1. CDR1 is SGHDT, CDR2 YYEEEE, per germline. The V and J ends lost 2 bases and 5 bases, in that order; junction bases with no gene match: 2. CDR3 length: 13 amino acids. The DNA read from the CDR3 is TGTGCCAGCAGCTTACGGACAGGGGAGACC. It specifies CASSLRTGET. The whole CDR3 is CASSLRTGETQYF.

In this sample, this clone turned up many times. The CDR3 is cut off 3 residues early in the read; its end comes from the germline J gene. The chain is built from TRBV30 and TRBJ2-2; D not resolved. Germline CDR1 reads GTSNPN; CDR2 reads SVGIG (reference sequence). Trimming left V 2 bases short and J 5 bases short, with 6 bases between. The CDR3 runs to 12 residues. The CDR3 is CAWSSRTGELFF. The DNA read from the CDR3 is TGTGCCTGGAGTTCCCGGACCGGGGAG.

A word on this clone: At one end the junction does not follow the germline gene, possibly because of a read error. The read stops 3 residues short of the end of the CDR3; the missing end is completed from the germline J gene. This chain links TRBV5-1 with TRBJ1-3; tentative D call: TRBD1 (6 bases). Germline V gives CDR1 SGHRS, CDR2 YFSETQ. The CDR3 contains 16 residues. CDR3 DNA (partial): TGCGCCAGCAGCTTGAACGGGGACAAAACTGGAAACCCC. It translates to CASSLNGDKTGNP. The full-length CDR3 reads as CASSLNGDKTGNPIYF.

At least ten counts were recorded for this clone. The CDR3 is cut off 3 residues early in the read; its end comes from the germline J gene. The chain is built from TRBV9 and TRBJ2-7; D unresolved. CDR1 and CDR2 from the germline V gene are SGDLS and YYNGEE. V was shortened by 0 bases and J by 0 bases, with 7 bases between the two germline ends. The CDR3 loop spans 14 amino acids. The part of the CDR3 DNA that was read is TGTGCCAGCAGCGTAGTAGGCGGCTCCTACGAG. Its translation: CASSVVGGSYE. The full-length CDR3 reads as CASSVVGGSYEQYF.

This clone was counted ten times or more. The read ends 3 residues shy of where the CDR3 ends; the end is completed using the germline J gene. The chain joins TRBV30 to TRBJ1-3, with TRBD1 as a possible D gene (5 bases). The germline V and J ends were trimmed by 0 bases and 3 bases, with 12 bases remaining between them. This CDR3 contains 15 residues. CDR1 GTSNPN and CDR2 SVGIG come from the germline V gene (reference sequence). The CDR3 protein is CAWSVQRGGGNTIYF. The DNA read from the CDR3 is TGTGCCTGGAGTGTACAGAGGGGCGGTGGAAACACC.

Many counts were recorded for this clone. The CDR3 is CAWGTGGYEQYF. Partial CDR3 DNA: TGTGCCTGGGGGACAGGGGGTTACGAG. V gene TRBV7-2 combines with J gene TRBJ2-7; TRBD1 matches 11 bases. The read gets to within 3 residues of the CDR3 end, and the germline J gene fills in the rest. Germline V gene lookup returns CDR1 SGHTA and CDR2 FQGNSA. V shed 11 bases, J shed 4 bases, and the junction held 4 bases outside the gene matches. CDR3 size: 12 residues.